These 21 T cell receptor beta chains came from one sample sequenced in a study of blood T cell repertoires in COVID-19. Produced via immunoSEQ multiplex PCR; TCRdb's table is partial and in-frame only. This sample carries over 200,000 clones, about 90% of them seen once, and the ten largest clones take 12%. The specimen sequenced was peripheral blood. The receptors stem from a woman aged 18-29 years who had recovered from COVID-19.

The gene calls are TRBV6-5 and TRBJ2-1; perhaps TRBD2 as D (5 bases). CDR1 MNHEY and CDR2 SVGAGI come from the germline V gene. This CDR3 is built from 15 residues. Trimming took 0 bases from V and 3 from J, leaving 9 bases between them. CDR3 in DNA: TGTGCCAGCAGTTACTCAACTAGAGGCTACAATGAGCAGTTCTTC. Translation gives CASSYSTRGYNEQFF.

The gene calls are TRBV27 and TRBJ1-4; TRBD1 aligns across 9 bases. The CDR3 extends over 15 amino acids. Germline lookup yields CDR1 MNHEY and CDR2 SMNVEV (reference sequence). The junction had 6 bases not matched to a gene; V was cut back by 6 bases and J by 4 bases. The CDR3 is CASRNRQGGNEKLFF. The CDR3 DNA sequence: TGTGCCAGCAGGAACCGACAGGGGGGTAATGAAAAACTGTTTTTT.

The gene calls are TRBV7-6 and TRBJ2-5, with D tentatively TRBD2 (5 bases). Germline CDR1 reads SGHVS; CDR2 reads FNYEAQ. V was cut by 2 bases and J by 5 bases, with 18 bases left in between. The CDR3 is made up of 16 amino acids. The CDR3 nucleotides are TGTGCCAGCAGCTTATCCCGGAGTTCGGGATTGGAGACCCAGTACTTC. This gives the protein CASSLSRSSGLETQYF.

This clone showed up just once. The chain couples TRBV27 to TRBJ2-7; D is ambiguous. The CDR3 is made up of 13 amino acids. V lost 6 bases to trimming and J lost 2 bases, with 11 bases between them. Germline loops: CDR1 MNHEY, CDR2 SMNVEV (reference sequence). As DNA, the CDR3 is TGTGCCAGCAGAGCCAATATTGCCTACGAGCAGTACTTC. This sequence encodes CASRANIAYEQYF.

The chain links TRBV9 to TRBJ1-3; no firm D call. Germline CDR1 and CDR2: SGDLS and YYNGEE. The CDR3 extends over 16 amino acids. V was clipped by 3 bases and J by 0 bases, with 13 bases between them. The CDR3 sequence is CASSARWAVSGNTIYF. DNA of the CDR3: TGTGCCAGCAGCGCCCGGTGGGCCGTCTCTGGAAACACCATATATTTT.

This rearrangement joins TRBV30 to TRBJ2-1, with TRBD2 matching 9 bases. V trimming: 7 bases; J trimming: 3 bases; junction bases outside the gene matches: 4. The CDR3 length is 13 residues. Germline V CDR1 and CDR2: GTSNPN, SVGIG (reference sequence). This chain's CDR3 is CALVAGDYNEQFF. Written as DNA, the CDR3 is TGTGCCTTAGTAGCGGGAGACTACAATGAGCAGTTCTTC.

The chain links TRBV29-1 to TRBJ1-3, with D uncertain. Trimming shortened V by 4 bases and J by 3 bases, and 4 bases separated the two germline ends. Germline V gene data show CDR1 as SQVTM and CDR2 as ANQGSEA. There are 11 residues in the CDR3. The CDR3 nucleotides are TGCAGCGTTGGGAGTGGAAACACCATATATTTT. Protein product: CSVGSGNTIYF. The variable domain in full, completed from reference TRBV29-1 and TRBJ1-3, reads SAVISQKPSRDICQRGTSLTIQCQVDSQVTMMFWYRQQPGQSLTLIATANQGSEATYESGFVIDKFPISRPNLTFSTLTVSNMSPEDSSIYLCSVGSGNTIYFGEGSWLTVV.

The CDR3 region has the DNA TGTGCCAGCTCACGACAGGGGAACTCCTACGAGCAGTACTTC. This translates into CASSRQGNSYEQYF. This chain joins TRBV18 and TRBJ2-7; TRBD1 matches at 8 bases. The ends lost 4 bases at V and 0 bases at J; junction bases unmatched: 2. CDR3 length: 14 residues. The germline gives CDR1 KGHSH, CDR2 LQKENI.

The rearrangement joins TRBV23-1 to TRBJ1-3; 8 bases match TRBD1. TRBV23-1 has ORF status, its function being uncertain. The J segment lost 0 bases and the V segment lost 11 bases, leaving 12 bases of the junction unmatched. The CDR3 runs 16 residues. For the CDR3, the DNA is TGCGCCGTAAGGAGGCAGGGGGCTTACTCTGGAAACACCATATATTTT. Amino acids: CAVRRQGAYSGNTIYF.

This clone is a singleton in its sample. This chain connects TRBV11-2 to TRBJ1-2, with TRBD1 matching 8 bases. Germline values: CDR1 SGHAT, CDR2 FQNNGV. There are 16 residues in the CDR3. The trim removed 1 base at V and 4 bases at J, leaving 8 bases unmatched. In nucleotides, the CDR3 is TGTGCCAGCAGCTTAGGGTTCAGCACAGGGGGCTATGGCTACACCTTC. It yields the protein CASSLGFSTGGYGYTF. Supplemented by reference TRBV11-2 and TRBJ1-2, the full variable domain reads EAGVAQSPRYKIIEKRQSVAFWCNPISGHATLYWYQQILGQGPKLLIQFQNNGVVDDSQLPKDRFSAERLKGVDSTLKIQPAKLEDSAVYLCASSLGFSTGGYGYTFGSGTRLTVV.

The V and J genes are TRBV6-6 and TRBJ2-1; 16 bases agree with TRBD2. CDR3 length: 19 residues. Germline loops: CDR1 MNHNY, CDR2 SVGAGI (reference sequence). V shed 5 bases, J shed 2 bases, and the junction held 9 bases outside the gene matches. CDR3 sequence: CASSQTGTSGGGPYNEQFF. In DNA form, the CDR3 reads TGTGCCAGCAGTCAAACCGGGACTAGCGGGGGGGGGCCCTACAATGAGCAGTTCTTC.

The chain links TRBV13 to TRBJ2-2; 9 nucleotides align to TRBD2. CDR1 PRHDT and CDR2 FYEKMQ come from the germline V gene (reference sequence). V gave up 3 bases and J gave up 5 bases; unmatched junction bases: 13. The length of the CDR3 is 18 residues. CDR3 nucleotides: TGTGCCAGCAGCTTCGTACTAGCGGGTACCGCGAGGACCGGGGAGCTGTTTTTT. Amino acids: CASSFVLAGTARTGELFF.

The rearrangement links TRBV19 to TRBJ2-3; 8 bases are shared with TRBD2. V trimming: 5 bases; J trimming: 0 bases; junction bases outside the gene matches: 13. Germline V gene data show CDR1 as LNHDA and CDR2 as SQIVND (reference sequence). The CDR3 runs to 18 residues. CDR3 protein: CASSGRKGREASTDTQYF. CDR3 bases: TGTGCCAGTAGTGGTCGTAAGGGGCGGGAGGCGAGCACAGATACGCAGTATTTT.

CDR3 residues: CSASPGTRWAFF. The CDR3, as DNA: TGCAGTGCTAGTCCAGGGACTCGTTGGGCTTTCTTT. The chain combines TRBV20-1 with TRBJ1-1, with D possibly matching TRBD1 (5 bases). Germline lookup yields CDR1 DFQATT and CDR2 SNEGSKA (reference sequence). V lost 3 bases to trimming and J lost 11 bases, with 16 bases between them. CDR3 length: 12 residues.

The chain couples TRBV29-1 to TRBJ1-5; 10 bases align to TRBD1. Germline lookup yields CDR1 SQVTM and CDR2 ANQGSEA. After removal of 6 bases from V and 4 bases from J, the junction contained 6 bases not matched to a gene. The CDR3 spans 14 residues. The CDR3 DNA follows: TGCAGCGTCCGGGACAGGGGAACTAATCAGCCCCAGCATTTT. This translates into CSVRDRGTNQPQHF.

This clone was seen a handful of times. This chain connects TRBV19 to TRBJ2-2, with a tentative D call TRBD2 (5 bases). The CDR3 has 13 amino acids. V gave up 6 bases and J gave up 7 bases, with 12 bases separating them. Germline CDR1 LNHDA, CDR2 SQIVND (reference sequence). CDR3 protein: CASRADGNGELFF. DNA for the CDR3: TGTGCCAGTAGAGCGGACGGGAACGGGGAGCTGTTTTTT.

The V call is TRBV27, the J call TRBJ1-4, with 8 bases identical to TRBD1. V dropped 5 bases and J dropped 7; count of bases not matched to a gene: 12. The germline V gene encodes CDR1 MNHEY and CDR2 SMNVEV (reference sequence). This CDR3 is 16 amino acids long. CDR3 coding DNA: TGTGCCAGCAGTCCGACTAGGACAGGGAAAGGTGAAAAACTGTTTTTT. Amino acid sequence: CASSPTRTGKGEKLFF.

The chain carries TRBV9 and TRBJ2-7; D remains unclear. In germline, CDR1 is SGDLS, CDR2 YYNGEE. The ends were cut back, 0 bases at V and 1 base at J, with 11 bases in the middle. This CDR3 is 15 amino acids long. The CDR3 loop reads CASSVGALFSYEQYF. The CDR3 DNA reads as TGTGCCAGCAGCGTAGGGGCTCTCTTTTCCTACGAGCAGTACTTC. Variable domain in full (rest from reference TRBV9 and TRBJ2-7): DSGVTQTPKHLITATGQRVTLRCSPRSGDLSVYWYQQSLDQGLQFLIQYYNGEERAKGNILERFSAQQFPDLHSELNLSSLELGDSALYFCASSVGALFSYEQYFGPGTRLTVT.

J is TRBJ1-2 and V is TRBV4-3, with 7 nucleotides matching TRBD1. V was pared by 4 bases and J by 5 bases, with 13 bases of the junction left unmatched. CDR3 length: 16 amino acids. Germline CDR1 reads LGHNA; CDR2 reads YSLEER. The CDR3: CASSPDRVPLSYGYTF. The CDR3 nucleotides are TGCGCCAGCAGCCCCGACAGGGTGCCACTCTCTTATGGCTACACCTTC.

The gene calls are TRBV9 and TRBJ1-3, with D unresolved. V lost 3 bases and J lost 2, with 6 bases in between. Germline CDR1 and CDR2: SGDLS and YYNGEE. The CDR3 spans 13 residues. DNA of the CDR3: TGTGCCAGCAGCGGCAGTGCTGGAAACACCATATATTTT. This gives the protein CASSGSAGNTIYF.

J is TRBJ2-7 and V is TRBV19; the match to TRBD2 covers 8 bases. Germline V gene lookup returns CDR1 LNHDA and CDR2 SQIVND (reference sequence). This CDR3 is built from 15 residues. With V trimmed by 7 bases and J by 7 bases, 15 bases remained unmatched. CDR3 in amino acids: CASIFGGRWLWEQYF. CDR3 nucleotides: TGTGCCAGTATCTTCGGCGGGAGGTGGCTGTGGGAGCAGTACTTC.